This passage covers 16 T cell receptor beta chains from one sample sequenced in a study of T and B cells in COVID-19 patients. TRB was amplified from around 250-500 ng of blood genomic DNA. BIOMED2 TRB-A/B primer pools were used in multiplex TRB PCR. A single record per CDR3 protein comes from TCRdb applying MiXCR to the multiplex PCR reads. The sample shows around 7,700 distinct CDR3 sequences, around 33% of them seen only once. Material: blood. The receptors shown here come from a human donor who had recovered from COVID-19.

The table lists this clonotype with a few counts. The V call is TRBV6-6, the J call TRBJ2-1, with TRBD2 identical over 12 bases. The CDR3 is made up of 20 amino acids. Trimming removed 4 bases from V and 0 bases from J; junction bases left unmatched: 13. Germline V CDR1 and CDR2: MNHNY, SVGAGI (reference sequence). The CDR3 DNA is TGTGCCAGCAGTTCTGGGGTGACTAGCGGGGGATTTAGCTCCTACAATGAGCAGTTCTTC. As protein: CASSSGVTSGGFSSYNEQFF.

This clonotype was found a few times. The rearrangement links TRBV12-3 or TRBV12-4 to TRBJ2-1; D is possibly TRBD1 (5 bases). This CDR3 is 13 amino acids long. Trimming took off 5 bases at V and 9 bases at J, with 14 bases between the two ends. The CDR3 here is CASSTSQGPEQFF. DNA for the CDR3: TGTGCCAGCAGTACAAGTCAGGGTCCTGAGCAGTTCTTC.

This rearrangement joins TRBV5-5 to TRBJ1-2; a possible D gene is TRBD1 (6 bases). V lost 3 bases and J lost 0, with 12 bases in between. The length of the CDR3 is 15 residues. Germline V gene sequence: CDR1 SGHKS, CDR2 YYEKEE (reference sequence). The DNA of the CDR3 is TGTGCCAGCAGCTCTGAAGGGGGGACTAACTATGGCTACACCTTC. Its protein is CASSSEGGTNYGYTF. Supplemented by reference TRBV5-5 and TRBJ1-2, the full variable domain reads DAGVTQSPTHLIKTRGQQVTLRCSPISGHKSVSWYQQVLGQGPQFIFQYYEKEERGRGNFPDRFSARQFPNYSSELNVNALLLGDSALYLCASSSEGGTNYGYTFGSGTRLTVV.

This clonotype was seen more than once but under ten times. This chain uses TRBV6-1 with TRBJ2-3, with 11 bases identical to TRBD2. V lost 5 bases to trimming and J lost 1 base; unmatched junction nucleotides: 2. Germline CDR1 MNHNS, CDR2 SASEGT. This CDR3 has 15 amino acids. CDR3 protein: CASSLAGGRTDTQYF. The CDR3 nucleotides are TGTGCCAGCAGTCTAGCGGGGGGCCGCACAGATACGCAGTATTTT.

This clonotype was picked up a small number of times. The V and J genes are TRBV6-2 or TRBV6-3 and TRBJ2-7; 7 bases line up with TRBD2. In germline, CDR1 is MNHEY, CDR2 SVGEGT. CDR3 length: 15 amino acids. Trimming cost V 5 bases and J 1 base; bases outside gene matches: 8. CDR3 in DNA: TGTGCCAGCAGTCCCTGGGGAGGGCCTTCCTACGAGCAGTACTTC. It codes for CASSPWGGPSYEQYF.

CDR3 protein: CASSLSQTNEKLFF. The CDR3, as DNA: TGTGCCAGCAGTTTATCACAGACTAATGAAAAACTGTTTTTT. The chain carries TRBV12-3 or TRBV12-4 and TRBJ1-4; the D is unclear. The germline V and J ends were trimmed by 2 bases and 2 bases, with 6 bases remaining between them. This CDR3 is built from 14 residues.

The J gene is TRBJ2-7, the V gene TRBV6-1; weak D call: TRBD2 (5 bases). The V and J ends lost 5 bases and 0 bases respectively, with 14 bases between them. The length of the CDR3 is 15 residues. Germline lookup yields CDR1 MNHNS and CDR2 SASEGT. As DNA, the CDR3 is TGTGCCAGCAGTCCGGGCGGAGGTTCCTCCTACGAGCAGTACTTC. Its translation is CASSPGGGSSYEQYF.

This clonotype was picked up one time. One junction end does not reproduce the germline sequence, and a read error may be involved. V is TRBV5-4 and J is TRBJ2-7; the D gene is possibly TRBD2 (5 bases). The CDR3 length is 15 residues. Germline V gives CDR1 SGHNT, CDR2 YYREEE (reference sequence). This CDR3 is CASSLGPAESYEQYF. Here the CDR3 DNA reads TGCGCCAGCAGCTTGGGCCCAGCGGAGTCCTACGAGCAGTACTTC.

The rearrangement joins TRBV11-2 to TRBJ1-2, with 9 positions matching TRBD1. From germline, CDR1 is SGHAT and CDR2 FQNNGV. The trim removed 8 bases at V and 3 bases at J, leaving 7 bases unmatched. The CDR3 contains 14 residues. The DNA for the CDR3 is TGTGCCAGCGGAGACAGGGGGATTGACTATGGCTACACCTTC. Amino acids: CASGDRGIDYGYTF.

The rearrangement joins TRBV24-1 to TRBJ2-1; 7 bases line up with TRBD1. J lost 3 bases, V lost 3 bases, and 7 bases had no gene match. The length of the CDR3 is 16 residues. Germline V gives CDR1 KGHDR, CDR2 SFDVKD. As DNA, the CDR3 is TGTGCCACCAGTGATCCAGGGGGTTCTCTCTACAATGAGCAGTTCTTC. Translating it yields CATSDPGGSLYNEQFF.

This clonotype was recorded a few times. This chain's CDR3 is CASSLGTSATGELFF. The CDR3, as DNA: TGCGCCAGCAGCTTGGGGACTAGCGCCACCGGGGAGCTGTTTTTT. The chain recombines TRBV5-1 with TRBJ2-2, with 9 positions matching TRBD2. Per germline, CDR1 SGHRS and CDR2 YFSETQ. J was trimmed by 4 bases and V by 0 bases; bases with no gene match: 1. The CDR3 is 15 amino acids.

This chain links TRBV7-6 with TRBJ2-1; 10 bases are a match to TRBD2. Germline CDR1 and CDR2: SGHVS and FNYEAQ. This CDR3 contains 15 residues. The V gene end was trimmed by 5 bases and the J gene end by 6 bases; junction bases not matched to a gene: 7. CDR3 sequence (DNA): TGTGCCAGCAGCCATGAGCGGGGGGGCCCCAATGAGCAGTTCTTC. Its protein is CASSHERGGPNEQFF.

The chain uses TRBV27 and TRBJ2-2; TRBD1 matches 7 bases. The trim removed 4 bases at V and 1 base at J, leaving 3 bases unmatched. Per the germline V gene, CDR1 is MNHEY and CDR2 is SMNVEV (reference sequence). CDR3 length: 15 residues. The DNA for the CDR3 is TGTGCCAGCAGTTACTGGACAGGGAACACCGGGGAGCTGTTTTTT. It translates to CASSYWTGNTGELFF.

V usage is TRBV28 and J usage is TRBJ2-1; D may match TRBD1 or TRBD2 (6 bases each). The CDR3 length is 14 residues. Trimming took 10 bases from V and 2 from J, leaving 15 bases between them. Germline-derived CDR1 and CDR2 are MDHEN and SYDVKM. DNA for the CDR3: TGTGCCACAAAGGGGGGCCTGGCCTACAATGAGCAGTTCTTC. It encodes CATKGGLAYNEQFF. The full variable domain, its missing parts supplied by reference TRBV28 and TRBJ2-1, is DVKVTQSSRYLVKRTGEKVFLECVQDMDHENMFWYRQDPGLGLRLIYFSYDVKMKEKGDIPEGYSVSREKKERFSLILESASTNQTSMYLCATKGGLAYNEQFFGPGTRLTVL.

In its sample, this clonotype was seen a few times. The rearrangement joins TRBV7-2 to TRBJ2-2; 9 nucleotides match TRBD2. V lost 2 bases to trimming and J lost 6 bases; unmatched junction nucleotides: 7. This CDR3 has 16 amino acids. CDR1 SGHTA and CDR2 FQGNSA come from the germline V gene. CDR3 residues: CASSLSRRGGAGELFF. The DNA for the CDR3 is TGTGCCAGCAGCTTAAGCAGGCGGGGGGGCGCCGGGGAGCTGTTTTTT.

In its sample, this clonotype ranks as medium-sized. The chain employs TRBV19 and TRBJ2-3, with D possibly being TRBD2 (6 bases). CDR1 is LNHDA, CDR2 SQIVND, per germline (reference sequence). The CDR3 is 14 amino acids. With 0 bases removed from V and 5 bases from J, the gap between germline ends came to 9 bases. CDR3 amino acids: CASSIDGGGDTQYF. In DNA form, the CDR3 reads TGTGCCAGTAGTATAGACGGGGGTGGAGATACGCAGTATTTT.